The 17 T cell receptor beta chains below come from one sample, sequenced in a study of cytomegalovirus exposure and HLA in healthy donors. The PCR made use of 60 Vbeta and 13 Jbeta primers. TCRdb's copy holds only in-frame clones and misses some; the assay was immunoSEQ multiplex PCR. The sample lists 70,000 to 90,000 clones; more than 70% were seen once. The specimen was PBMCs. Receptors were obtained from a man between 60 and 75 years old in good health and CMV-seronegative.

V usage is TRBV5-6 and J usage is TRBJ1-2; a weak D match, TRBD1 (5 bases). V was cut by 7 bases and J by 2 bases, with 15 bases left in between. CDR1 is SGHDT, CDR2 YYEEEE, per germline. This CDR3 comprises 14 residues. The CDR3 loop is CASDQGLGNYGYTF. The CDR3 nucleotides are TGTGCCAGCGACCAGGGATTGGGCAACTATGGCTACACCTTC.

The rearrangement links TRBV30 to TRBJ2-6; maybe TRBD1 (5 bases). Germline assignment: CDR1 GTSNPN and CDR2 SVGIG (reference sequence). Trimming cost V 8 bases and J 0 bases, with 17 bases left between them. The CDR3 consists of 16 residues. The CDR3, as DNA: TGTGCCGGGTCGGTTGGGGCAATCTCTGGGGCCAACGTCCTGACTTTC. This translates into CAGSVGAISGANVLTF.

This sequence joins TRBV10-3 and TRBJ2-3, with 7 bases matching TRBD1. The germline V gene has CDR1 ENHRY and CDR2 SYGVKD. The CDR3 is made up of 16 amino acids. The J segment lost 0 bases and the V segment lost 7 bases, leaving 10 bases of the junction unmatched. The CDR3 reads CAIKEGQTTSTDTQYF. The CDR3 region has the DNA TGTGCCATCAAAGAGGGACAGACGACTAGCACAGATACGCAGTATTTT.

The chain joins TRBV2 to TRBJ2-7; maybe TRBD1 (6 bases). V was shortened by 5 bases and J by 1 base, with 21 bases between the two germline ends. The germline CDR1 and CDR2 sequences are SNHLY and FYNNEI. The CDR3 is 17 amino acids. CDR3 region: CASSPGGLDSRSYEQYF. The CDR3 region has the DNA TGTGCCAGCAGTCCGGGTGGGTTGGACAGTCGGTCCTACGAGCAGTACTTC.

The chain is built from TRBV6-1 and TRBJ2-7, with TRBD2 as a possible D gene (6 bases). Per germline, CDR1 MNHNS and CDR2 SASEGT. This CDR3 has 13 amino acids. V gave up 7 bases and J gave up 6 bases, with 16 bases separating them. CDR3 sequence: CASTGGAEREQYF. CDR3 nucleotide sequence: TGTGCCAGCACAGGCGGGGCCGAGCGCGAGCAGTACTTC.

The V call is TRBV5-1, the J call TRBJ2-5; D is unresolved. Germline loops: CDR1 SGHRS, CDR2 YFSETQ. This CDR3 region has 16 residues. The germline V and J ends were trimmed by 4 bases and 4 bases, with 20 bases remaining between them. The CDR3 nucleotides read TGCGCCAGCAGCGTCTCAGCAGTGGGTCTAGGAGAGACCCAGTACTTC. Translated, it gives CASSVSAVGLGETQYF. The variable domain in full, completed from reference TRBV5-1 and TRBJ2-5, reads KAGVTQTPRYLIKTRGQQVTLSCSPISGHRSVSWYQQTPGQGLQFLFEYFSETQRNKGNFPGRFSGRQFSNSRSEMNVSTLELGDSALYLCASSVSAVGLGETQYFGPGTRLLVL.

This chain links TRBV10-1 with TRBJ2-3; 13 bases are a match to TRBD2. V was pared by 3 bases and J by 2 bases, with 11 bases of the junction left unmatched. The CDR3 runs to 19 residues. Germline CDR1 WNHNN, CDR2 SYGVQD (reference sequence). CDR3 sequence reads: CASSDGLAGASDFTDTQYF. In nucleotides, the CDR3 is TGCGCCAGCAGTGACGGACTAGCGGGGGCCTCCGATTTCACAGATACGCAGTATTTT.

The J gene is TRBJ2-7, the V gene TRBV6-5; 7 bases are a match to TRBD2. Trimming removed 0 bases from V and 2 bases from J; junction bases left unmatched: 7. The CDR3 is 16 amino acids. Germline CDR1 MNHEY, CDR2 SVGAGI. The CDR3 nucleotides read TGTGCCAGCAGTTACTCGGGGGGGAGAGGGACCTACGAGCAGTACTTC. Its protein is CASSYSGGRGTYEQYF.

With regard to this clone: Other nucleotide sequences from this sample produce the same CDR3. V is TRBV7-3 and J is TRBJ2-3; no firm D call. V lost 5 bases to trimming and J lost 0 bases, with 9 bases between them. The germline V gene encodes CDR1 SGHTA and CDR2 FQGTGA. The CDR3 length is 14 residues. The CDR3 reads CASSPQSSTDTQYF. The CDR3 DNA follows: TGTGCCAGCAGCCCCCAGTCTAGCACAGATACGCAGTATTTT.

V gene TRBV19 combines with J gene TRBJ2-1, with 8 bases aligning to TRBD2. Trimming took 4 bases from V and 10 from J; bases not matched to a gene: 6. The CDR3 runs 13 residues. Germline-derived CDR1 and CDR2 are LNHDA and SQIVND (reference sequence). Here the CDR3 DNA reads TGTGCCAGTAGTACCCGGGGGGGTCAAGAGCAGTTCTTC. Protein sequence: CASSTRGGQEQFF.

Only a few counts were recorded for this clone. The genes are TRBV6-1 and TRBJ2-2, with a possible D match to TRBD1 (6 bases). The CDR3 sequence is 14 residues long. Germline CDR1 reads MNHNS; CDR2 reads SASEGT. The V end lost 0 bases, the J end lost 13 bases, and 15 bases lay between the germline ends. CDR3 in amino acids: CASSEARGTPRLFF. The CDR3 bases are TGTGCCAGCAGTGAAGCGCGTGGGACACCCAGGCTGTTTTTT.

This chain uses TRBV5-1 with TRBJ2-1, with 13 bases identical to TRBD2. The CDR3 is 16 amino acids. The V segment lost 4 bases and the J segment 5 bases; nucleotides outside the gene matches: 6. Germline V gene lookup returns CDR1 SGHRS and CDR2 YFSETQ. CDR3 loop: CASSPRLAGGNNEQFF. The CDR3 DNA sequence: TGCGCCAGCAGCCCGAGACTAGCGGGGGGCAACAATGAGCAGTTCTTC.

This chain links TRBV7-3 with TRBJ2-3, with a tentative D call TRBD2 (6 bases). Per germline, CDR1 SGHTA and CDR2 FQGTGA. The CDR3 loop spans 15 amino acids. Trimming stripped 1 base from V and 4 bases from J, with 12 bases between. The CDR3 nucleotides are TGTGCCAGCAGCTTAAGGTGGGGGACTGCAGATACGCAGTATTTT. Residues: CASSLRWGTADTQYF.

The chain uses TRBV19 and TRBJ1-2, with D tentatively TRBD1 (6 bases). The CDR3 consists of 14 residues. Germline CDR1 reads LNHDA; CDR2 reads SQIVND (reference sequence). V was cut by 10 bases and J by 0 bases, with 15 bases left in between. DNA of the CDR3: TGTGCCACCGCCCTGGACAGCTCTAACTATGGCTACACCTTC. It codes for CATALDSSNYGYTF.

V gene TRBV6-1 combines with J gene TRBJ2-1; D remains ambiguous. This CDR3 is built from 11 residues. V was shortened by 10 bases and J by 8 bases, with 12 bases between the two germline ends. Germline V gene lookup returns CDR1 MNHNS and CDR2 SASEGT. The CDR3 DNA reads TGTGCCACCGACCAGACACATGAGCAGTTCTTC. Protein product: CATDQTHEQFF.

This chain uses TRBV18 with TRBJ2-5; TRBD1 agrees at 11 bases. This CDR3 contains 13 residues. Germline V gene lookup returns CDR1 KGHSH and CDR2 LQKENI. The V and J ends lost 6 bases and 7 bases, in that order; junction bases with no gene match: 4. As DNA, the CDR3 is TGTGCCAGCTCCCCGGGACAGGGGGTGACCCAGTACTTC. This codes for CASSPGQGVTQYF.

This clone has just one count. The CDR3 is CASSLGGTGGSHNEQFF. The CDR3 nucleotides read TGCGCCAGCAGCTTGGGGGGGACAGGGGGCTCACACAATGAGCAGTTCTTC. This sequence joins TRBV5-1 and TRBJ2-1; TRBD1 aligns across 12 bases. The CDR3 is made up of 17 amino acids. V lost 0 bases, J lost 5 bases, and 6 bases stayed unmatched. Per germline, CDR1 SGHRS and CDR2 YFSETQ.